This T cell receptor (beta chain) was identified in a study of T cell responses to AZD1222 COVID-19 vaccine. To note about this clone: Its cognate antigen is unknown.

CDR3 length: 18 residues. The germline gives CDR1 MGHRA, CDR2 YSYEKL. V gave up 1 base and J gave up 0 bases, with 16 bases separating them. Study results and limitations: In the spike-specific TCR repertoire, nearly half reportedly target unmutated variant regions. Most donors were white British and more were female, and clonal diversity was possibly underestimated.

Produced via immunoSEQ multiplex PCR; TCRdb's table is partial and in-frame only. The table has 86,000 or so clones, approximately 89% seen once. This chain connects TRBV4-1 to TRBJ1-5; TRBD1 is a possible D gene (5 bases). The specimen was peripheral blood, collected on day 0 of AZD1222 vaccination. This clonotype was sampled from an adult in good health. CDR3 protein: CASSQVGGWGYSNQPQHF. CDR3 DNA sequence: TGCGCCAGCAGCCAAGTGGGGGGGTGGGGCTATAGCAATCAGCCCCAGCATTTT.